This is a list of T cell receptor beta chains from one sample in a study of OX40 agonist ivuxolimab in advanced cancers. TCRdb's table, derived via immunoSEQ multiplex PCR, lists solely in-frame clones and lacks some. The sample carries tens of thousands of clones, about 87% recorded once. This material consisted of CD4+ or CD8+ T cells sorted from blood, taken in a trial of the OX40 agonist ivuxolimab. The receptors shown here come from an adult with an advanced solid tumor such as melanoma, head and neck, liver or kidney cancer. CDR3s include the opening cysteine and the closing phenylalanine or tryptophan. A D gene is named only where the DNA matches it firmly. Clone size is stated in some rows and not others, as once, few, many or a class when expanded.

NA	TRBJ1-6	TRBV7-9	NA	CASSLGWNSYNSPLHF	TGTGCCAGCAGCTTAGGGTGGAACTCCTATAATTCACCCCTCCACTTT
few	TRBJ1-1	TRBV19	NA	CASSLRRITEAFF	TGTGCCAGTAGTTTGCGGCGTATCACTGAAGCTTTCTTT
NA	TRBJ2-1	TRBV14	NA	CASSQQLQGINEQFF	TGTGCCAGCAGCCAACAACTCCAGGGAATCAATGAGCAGTTCTTC
NA	TRBJ2-1	TRBV18	NA	CASSMRAVSSYNEQFF	TGTGCCAGCTCAATGAGAGCGGTTAGCTCCTACAATGAGCAGTTCTTC
NA	TRBJ2-2	TRBV7-9	TRBD1	CASSRVGQIYTGELFF	TGTGCCAGCAGCAGAGTGGGACAGATTTACACCGGGGAGCTGTTTTTT
NA	TRBJ2-7	TRBV5-6	NA	CASRAQKWREQYF	TGTGCCAGCCGAGCCCAAAAATGGCGCGAGCAGTACTTC
NA	TRBJ2-2	TRBV29-1	TRBD2	CSVHPRGGSLMDTGELFF	TGCAGCGTTCACCCTCGGGGGGGATCACTTATGGACACCGGGGAGCTGTTTTTT
NA	TRBJ2-1	TRBV7-2	NA	CASSRPGQYNEQFF	TGTGCCAGCAGCCGTCCCGGGCAGTACAATGAGCAGTTCTTC
NA	TRBJ2-5	TRBV19	NA	CASSSLDQETQYF	TGTGCCAGTAGTTCTCTCGACCAAGAGACCCAGTACTTC
NA	TRBJ2-7	TRBV18	NA	CASSPRDSLSYEQYF	TGTGCCAGCTCACCAAGGGACTCCCTCTCCTACGAGCAGTACTTC
NA	TRBJ2-1	TRBV6-6	NA	CASSLHTYNEQFF	TGTGCCAGCAGCTTACATACCTACAATGAGCAGTTCTTC
NA	TRBJ1-1	TRBV11-2	NA	CASSLLGEAFF	TGTGCCAGCAGCTTATTGGGTGAAGCTTTCTTT
NA	TRBJ1-1	TRBV29-1	NA	CSVALRNTEAFF	TGCAGCGTTGCCCTACGGAACACTGAAGCTTTCTTT
NA	TRBJ2-5	TRBV28	TRBD2	CASSLDAGERETQYF	TGTGCCAGCAGTTTAGACGCGGGAGAACGCGAGACCCAGTACTTC
NA	TRBJ2-7	TRBV7-9	NA	CASSPDPGFSYEQYF	TGTGCCAGCAGCCCTGATCCGGGATTCTCCTACGAGCAGTACTTC
NA	TRBJ1-3	TRBV6-6	NA	CASSYSGTGNTIYF	TGTGCCAGCAGTTACTCAGGGACTGGAAACACCATATATTTT
NA	TRBJ2-7	TRBV28	NA	CASSGAGTPRKQYF	TGTGCCAGCAGCGGAGCCGGGACCCCCCGAAAACAGTACTTC
NA	TRBJ2-3	TRBV6-1	TRBD2	CASTGLAGAPDTQYF	TGTGCCAGCACGGGACTAGCGGGAGCCCCAGATACGCAGTATTTT
NA	TRBJ2-4	TRBV5-6	NA	CASSLTSNTNIQYF	TGTGCCAGCAGTTTGACTTCCAACACAAACATTCAGTACTTC
NA	TRBJ1-5	TRBV29-1	NA	CSVSGDGNQPQHF	TGCAGCGTTTCAGGGGACGGCAATCAGCCCCAGCATTTT
NA	TRBJ1-1	TRBV5-6	NA	CASSYTGGNTEAFF	TGTGCCAGCAGCTATACAGGCGGGAACACTGAAGCTTTCTTT
NA	TRBJ1-2	TRBV5-6	NA	CASSLTRVGGYTF	TGTGCCAGCAGCTTGACGAGGGTTGGTGGCTACACCTTC
few	TRBJ1-1	TRBV19	TRBD1	CASSGEQGAPSHTEAFF	TGTGCCAGTAGTGGTGAACAGGGGGCGCCATCCCACACTGAAGCTTTCTTT
NA	TRBJ1-2	TRBV13	NA	CASSLADYGYTF	TGTGCCAGCAGCTTAGCCGACTATGGCTACACCTTC
NA	TRBJ2-1	TRBV6-1	TRBD2	CASRIAGSYNEQFF	TGTGCCAGCAGAATAGCGGGAAGTTACAATGAGCAGTTCTTC
NA	TRBJ1-4	TRBV5-1	TRBD1	CASRPTGPNEKLFF	TGCGCCAGCAGGCCGACAGGGCCTAATGAAAAACTGTTTTTT